These 9 T cell receptor beta chains were all obtained from the same sample, sequenced in a study of spatial heterogeneity in lung cancer. Findings of the study overall: Intratumoral expanded alpha and beta TCR counts were found to track tumor mutation counts.

Time point defined: sample taken at primary tumor resection. TCRdb recomputed calls from the 5' RACE reads with MiXCR, one row per CDR3 protein. Among 20,000 to 25,000 distinct CDR3 sequences listed, roughly 9% were seen once. These receptors' antigens are unknown. The sample in question was lung tumor tissue, obtained at surgery. The origin of the receptors is a male donor with early-stage non-small cell lung cancer.

This clonotype counts as medium-sized. The V and J genes are TRBV5-5 and TRBJ2-4; D is ambiguous. This CDR3 comprises 14 residues. Germline CDR1 and CDR2: SGHKS and YYEKEE (reference sequence). Trimming stripped 0 bases from V and 0 bases from J, with 4 bases between. The CDR3 spells CASSLGGAKNIQYF. CDR3 in DNA: TGTGCCAGCAGCTTGGGGGGAGCCAAAAACATTCAGTACTTC.

This clonotype has only a few counts. The chain joins TRBV6-1 to TRBJ2-5, with 7 bases lining up with TRBD2. The V and J ends lost 0 bases and 5 bases, in that order; junction bases with no gene match: 9. Germline CDR1 and CDR2: MNHNS and SASEGT. This CDR3 has 16 residues. CDR3 loop: CASSEALAGAGETQYF. The CDR3 DNA reads TGTGCCAGCAGTGAAGCCCTGGCGGGAGCGGGGGAGACCCAGTACTTC.

This clonotype was picked up many times. V usage is TRBV20-1 and J usage is TRBJ2-3, with D maybe TRBD2 (6 bases). Trimming cost V 1 base and J 4 bases, with 9 bases left between them. Germline V gene data show CDR1 as DFQATT and CDR2 as SNEGSKA (reference sequence). The CDR3 runs 13 residues. The CDR3 nucleotides read TGCAGTGCTAGAGTCTGGGGGGCAGATACGCAGTATTTT. It yields the protein CSARVWGADTQYF.

Only a few counts were recorded for this clonotype. This chain uses TRBV3-1 with TRBJ1-5, with a weak D call TRBD1 (5 bases). V dropped 3 bases and J dropped 7 bases, with 7 bases sitting between them. CDR3 length: 12 amino acids. Germline lookup yields CDR1 LGHDT and CDR2 YNNKEL (reference sequence). CDR3 sequence: CASSQGEQPQHF. The CDR3 DNA reads as TGTGCCAGCAGCCAGGGGGAGCAGCCCCAGCATTTT.

Ten or more counts support this clonotype. This rearrangement joins TRBV7-8 to TRBJ2-2; TRBD2 matches 14 bases. Germline-derived CDR1 and CDR2 are SGHVS and FQNEAQ. V dropped 6 bases and J dropped 6; count of bases not matched to a gene: 15. The CDR3 consists of 19 residues. The CDR3 region is CASRRDPTGLAGEAGELFF. The CDR3 DNA follows: TGTGCCAGCAGACGAGACCCTACGGGACTAGCGGGAGAAGCCGGGGAGCTGTTTTTT.

The genes are TRBV5-6 and TRBJ2-1; D is possibly TRBD2 (5 bases). The V gene's germline CDR1 is SGHDT and CDR2 YYEEEE. The CDR3 contains 12 residues. Trimming removed 2 bases at V and 10 bases at J, with 10 bases between. The CDR3 spells CASSFNWEEQFF. The CDR3 region has the DNA TGTGCCAGCAGCTTTAATTGGGAGGAGCAGTTCTTC.

This clonotype was counted only a few times. The chain has TRBV10-3 and TRBJ2-5, with a possible D match to TRBD2 (5 bases). The CDR3 totals 15 residues. Per the germline V gene, CDR1 is ENHRY and CDR2 is SYGVKD. The germline V and J ends were trimmed by 3 bases and 3 bases, with 14 bases remaining between them. DNA for the CDR3: TGTGCCATCAGTGATGCGGGCCGTGCCAAAGAGACCCAGTACTTC. The encoded protein is CAISDAGRAKETQYF.

This chain uses TRBV7-2 with TRBJ1-1; no firm D call. CDR3 size: 13 residues. Germline CDR1 SGHTA, CDR2 FQGNSA. Trimming pared 2 bases from V and 8 bases from J, leaving 12 bases between. The CDR3: CASSLREVKEAFF. CDR3 in DNA: TGTGCCAGCAGCTTACGGGAAGTTAAAGAAGCTTTCTTT.

The rearrangement uses TRBV30 and TRBJ2-1; maybe TRBD2 (6 bases). CDR3 size: 13 residues. V was cut by 0 bases and J by 9 bases, with 12 bases left in between. Germline V CDR1 and CDR2: GTSNPN, SVGIG (reference sequence). The CDR3 nucleotides are TGTGCCTGGAGTGTATCTAGCGCCGGTGAGCAGTTCTTC. It encodes CAWSVSSAGEQFF.